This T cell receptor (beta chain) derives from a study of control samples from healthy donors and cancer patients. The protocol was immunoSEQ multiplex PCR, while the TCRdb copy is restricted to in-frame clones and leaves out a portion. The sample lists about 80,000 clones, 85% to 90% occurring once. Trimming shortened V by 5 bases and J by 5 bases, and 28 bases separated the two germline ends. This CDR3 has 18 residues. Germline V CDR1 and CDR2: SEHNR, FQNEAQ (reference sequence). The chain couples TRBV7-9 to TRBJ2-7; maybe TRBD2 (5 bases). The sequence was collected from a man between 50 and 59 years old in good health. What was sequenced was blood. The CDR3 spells CASSHPVAPDARANEQYF. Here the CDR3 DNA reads TGTGCCAGCAGCCACCCCGTGGCCCCGGACGCGAGGGCCAACGAGCAGTACTTC.